This record looks at one TCR beta chain sequence and its context. Different DNA sequences within this sample yield the same CDR3. Data came from immunoSEQ multiplex PCR; TCRdb stores just in-frame clones and leaves some out. The sample shows approximately 480,000 clones, 75% to 80% of them seen only once. J gave up 0 bases and V 3 bases, and 7 bases lay outside the gene matches. The CDR3 has 17 amino acids. The germline V gene has CDR1 SGHRS and CDR2 YFSETQ. These data are taken from a study of shared clonotypes between healthy human individuals. This clonotype was sampled from a woman in her thirties or forties in good health. Some clones in this sample may be carry-over from other donors' samples. The rearrangement joins TRBV5-1 to TRBJ2-7, with TRBD2 matching 12 bases. Sequenced sample: PBMCs. The CDR3 is CASSWGTSGLSSYEQYF. As DNA, the CDR3 is TGCGCCAGCAGCTGGGGGACTAGCGGGTTGAGCTCCTACGAGCAGTACTTC.